What follows are 18 T cell receptor beta chains derived from one specimen sequenced in a study of Ad26.COV2.S vaccination and SARS-CoV-2 variants. The repertoire was sequenced with immunoSEQ multiplex PCR; TCRdb's copy has only in-frame clones and lacks some. The sample consists of over 450,000 clones, roughly nine tenths of them appearing once. Indicated treatment: about 20 received Ad26.COV2.S at low or high dose, single or two shots; roughly five received placebo; per-sample allocation not given. Sample collection was performed on day 63 after the first vaccine or placebo injection. The input for sequencing was peripheral blood, taken in a trial of Ad26.COV2.S vaccine versus placebo. All receptors come from a person between 18 and 65 years old who received the Ad26.COV2.S COVID-19 vaccine or a placebo.

This chain's CDR3 is CASSLRGFGHNEQFF. In DNA form, the CDR3 reads TGTGCCAGCAGCTTGAGGGGGTTCGGCCACAATGAGCAGTTCTTC. The V and J genes are TRBV5-4 and TRBJ2-1; D may be TRBD1 (6 bases). This CDR3 is built from 15 residues. Germline CDR1 and CDR2: SGHNT and YYREEE (reference sequence). The V end was cut by 1 base, the J end by 5 bases, with 13 bases between.

The J gene is TRBJ2-1, the V gene TRBV19; TRBD1 aligns across 9 bases. The ends lost 5 bases at V and 3 bases at J; junction bases unmatched: 5. Germline values: CDR1 LNHDA, CDR2 SQIVND (reference sequence). The CDR3 contains 15 residues. The CDR3: CASSPRDRDYNEQFF. The CDR3 nucleotides read TGTGCCAGTAGTCCGCGGGACAGGGACTACAATGAGCAGTTCTTC.

V usage is TRBV11-2 and J usage is TRBJ2-7; D tentatively fits TRBD1 or TRBD2 (5 bases each). Germline V lookup: CDR1 SGHAT, CDR2 FQNNGV. The CDR3 spans 13 residues. V was pared by 5 bases and J by 7 bases, with 15 bases between. The CDR3 loop is CASSLRLEGEQYF. The DNA of the CDR3 is TGTGCCAGCAGCCTACGATTAGAGGGGGAGCAGTACTTC.

The V gene is TRBV18, the J gene TRBJ1-3; weak D call: TRBD1 (5 bases). V was clipped by 3 bases and J by 2 bases, with 8 bases between them. The CDR3 sequence is 14 residues long. Germline V gene lookup returns CDR1 KGHSH and CDR2 LQKENI. The CDR3 DNA reads as TGTGCCAGCTCACCGGGGCTTACTGGAAACACCATATATTTT. As protein: CASSPGLTGNTIYF.

The chain has TRBV10-3 and TRBJ1-1; D possibly corresponds to TRBD1 (5 bases). V was clipped by 5 bases and J by 1 base, with 11 bases between them. The germline gives CDR1 ENHRY, CDR2 SYGVKD. The CDR3 spans 14 residues. DNA for the CDR3: TGTGCCATCAGTTCCATAGGGGCGAACACTGAAGCTTTCTTT. Encoded protein: CAISSIGANTEAFF.

The chain has TRBV21-1 and TRBJ2-1; the table gives TRBD1 as D, unverified against the DNA. TRBV21-1 is listed as a pseudogene. The CDR3 totals 17 residues. The CDR3 loop reads CASSKAGFWSLFKEQFF. The CDR3 bases are TGTGCCAGCAGCAAAGCGGGCTTTTGGTCGCTATTTAAAGAGCAGTTCTTC.

This chain links TRBV19 with TRBJ2-1; 8 bases match TRBD2. J gave up 6 bases and V 6 bases, and 10 bases lay outside the gene matches. The CDR3 runs 15 residues. In germline, CDR1 is LNHDA, CDR2 SQIVND (reference sequence). CDR3 loop: CASSVVAGNTNEQFF. The CDR3 DNA sequence: TGTGCCAGTAGCGTAGTAGCGGGAAATACCAATGAGCAGTTCTTC.

J is TRBJ2-7 and V is TRBV6-2 or TRBV6-3, with D maybe TRBD1 (6 bases). The CDR3 has 18 amino acids. The germline CDR1 and CDR2 sequences are MNHEY and SVGEGT. V dropped 2 bases and J dropped 3 bases, with 23 bases sitting between them. The CDR3 DNA sequence: TGTGCCAGCAGTTACCCGGACAGACGAGGGGGTCTAGTCTACGAGCAGTACTTC. Its translation is CASSYPDRRGGLVYEQYF.

The chain links TRBV5-1 to TRBJ2-1, with D perhaps matching TRBD2 (5 bases). Trimming shortened V by 2 bases and J by 9 bases, and 9 bases separated the two germline ends. There are 12 residues in the CDR3. Germline V gene data show CDR1 as SGHRS and CDR2 as YFSETQ. DNA for the CDR3: TGCGCCAGCAGCTTCGAGGGTAGTGAGCAGTTCTTC. Translating it yields CASSFEGSEQFF.

V usage is TRBV6-5 and J usage is TRBJ1-1; D gene ambiguous. This CDR3 is built from 12 residues. Germline V gene lookup returns CDR1 MNHEY and CDR2 SVGAGI. V was clipped by 7 bases and J by 1 base, with 7 bases between them. As DNA, the CDR3 is TGTGCCAGCATGAGGCCGAACACTGAAGCTTTCTTT. Residues: CASMRPNTEAFF.

On this clone itself: Compared with germline, one end of the junction differs, possibly owing to a read error. The chain carries TRBV7-7 and TRBJ2-1; tentatively, D is TRBD2 (5 bases). The CDR3 spans 15 residues. Germline V CDR1 and CDR2: SSHAT, FNYEAQ (reference sequence). CDR3 protein: CASSLGGLDYNEQFF. Written as DNA, the CDR3 is TGTGCTAGCAGCTTAGGCGGGTTGGATTACAATGAGCAGTTCTTC. The variable domain in full, completed from reference TRBV7-7 and TRBJ2-1, reads GAGVSQSPRYKVTKRGQDVTLRCDPISSHATLYWYQQALGQGPEFLTYFNYEAQPDKSGLPSDRFSAERPEGSISTLTIQRTEQRDSAMYRCASSLGGLDYNEQFFGPGTRLTVL.

The chain employs TRBV10-3 and TRBJ2-5, with a tentative D call TRBD1 (5 bases). Germline loops: CDR1 ENHRY, CDR2 SYGVKD. The V end lost 5 bases, the J end lost 1 base, and 8 bases lay between the germline ends. CDR3 length: 13 residues. The CDR3 DNA reads as TGTGCCATCAGTCACAGGTCCCAAGAGACCCAGTACTTC. It encodes CAISHRSQETQYF.

Note on this clone: Distinct nucleotide sequences in the sample also encode this CDR3. V and J are TRBV6-2 or TRBV6-3 and TRBJ2-2, with D hard to call. V was trimmed by 0 bases and J by 4 bases, leaving 6 bases between them. Germline CDR1 is MNHEY and CDR2 is SVGEGT. This CDR3 has 14 residues. The CDR3 DNA follows: TGTGCCAGCAGTTACTCGGGATTCACCGGGGAGCTGTTTTTT. Translation: CASSYSGFTGELFF.

The chain recombines TRBV7-8 with TRBJ1-5, with no clear D. The CDR3 loop spans 14 amino acids. Germline CDR1 SGHVS, CDR2 FQNEAQ. V was shortened by 4 bases and J by 0 bases, with 7 bases between the two germline ends. The CDR3 is CASSSLDSNQPQHF. The CDR3 region has the DNA TGTGCCAGCAGCTCACTCGATAGCAATCAGCCCCAGCATTTT.

J is TRBJ1-1 and V is TRBV6-1; 9 bases align to TRBD1. The J segment lost 3 bases and the V segment lost 4 bases, leaving 12 bases of the junction unmatched. The CDR3 loop spans 17 amino acids. The germline V gene has CDR1 MNHNS and CDR2 SASEGT. The CDR3 nucleotides are TGTGCCAGCAGTGCAGTCCCGGGACAGGGATCGGACACTGAAGCTTTCTTT. Residues: CASSAVPGQGSDTEAFF.

This chain joins TRBV19 and TRBJ1-5; no clear D gene. The CDR3 runs to 16 residues. The V end lost 3 bases, the J end lost 0 bases, and 12 bases lay between the germline ends. Germline V lookup: CDR1 LNHDA, CDR2 SQIVND (reference sequence). This CDR3 reads CASSIGRPYSNQPQHF. CDR3 in DNA: TGTGCCAGTAGTATCGGGCGGCCCTATAGCAATCAGCCCCAGCATTTT.

The chain links TRBV27 to TRBJ2-1; possible D gene TRBD2, 6 bases. Germline V gives CDR1 MNHEY, CDR2 SMNVEV (reference sequence). The CDR3 has 13 amino acids. V lost 2 bases and J lost 10, with 12 bases in between. CDR3 region: CASSLGSGGEQFF. CDR3 sequence (DNA): TGTGCCAGCAGTTTAGGCAGCGGAGGGGAGCAGTTCTTC.

The V and J genes are TRBV19 and TRBJ1-5, with a tentative D call TRBD1 (6 bases). The CDR3 is 16 amino acids. Germline values: CDR1 LNHDA, CDR2 SQIVND (reference sequence). Trimming removed 5 bases from V and 6 bases from J, with 20 bases in between. CDR3 residues: CASSSQRAGVVQPQHF. The CDR3, as DNA: TGTGCCAGTAGTTCTCAACGTGCAGGGGTAGTTCAGCCCCAGCATTTT.